Sequencing of this TCR beta chain was carried out in a study of cytomegalovirus exposure and HLA in healthy donors. Produced via immunoSEQ multiplex PCR; TCRdb's table is partial and in-frame only. The sample consists of just under 65,000 clones, 95% of them appearing once. The CDR3 runs 19 residues. V shed 6 bases, J shed 3 bases, and the junction held 14 bases outside the gene matches. Sequencing was performed on PBMCs. This chain connects TRBV6-7 to TRBJ2-2; TRBD2 matches at 12 bases. TRBV6-7 belongs to the ORF category, with a function that is uncertain. The sequence derives from a woman younger than 35 in good health and CMV-seropositive. DNA for the CDR3: TGTGCCAGCAGACCCCGCGGGCTAGCGGGAGGGCCGGACACCGGGGAGCTGTTTTTT. Translating gives CASRPRGLAGGPDTGELFF.